This TCR beta chain was captured by sequencing in a study of T cell changes during pregnancy in multiple sclerosis. The CDR3 extends over 16 amino acids. V lost 0 bases and J 3 bases, leaving 15 bases between the germline ends. Germline assignment: CDR1 SGHNT and CDR2 YYREEE (reference sequence). Clones were read by immunoSEQ multiplex PCR, and TCRdb kept only the in-frame ones, dropping some. The sample carries tens of thousands of clones, 75% to 90% recorded once. The receptor was isolated from a female donor with multiple sclerosis, enrolled in a pregnancy study. Sequencing used CD4+ T cells from peripheral blood mononuclear cells, obtained in the first trimester of pregnancy. The chain recombines TRBV5-4 with TRBJ1-1; D may be TRBD1 (5 bases). In DNA form, the CDR3 reads TGTGCCAGCAGCTTGGCCGGGGGAGGGGCCTACACTGAAGCTTTCTTT. The encoded protein is CASSLAGGGAYTEAFF.